The source of this T cell receptor beta chain is a study of vaccination and CD4 T cells after COVID-19. The wider study: Stimulation of the cells used overlapping spike peptide pools from SARS-CoV-2 and from the common cold coronaviruses HCoV-NL63, HCoV-OC43 and HCoV-229E.

Oncomine TCR Beta short-read sequencing was applied to DNA from cultured CD4+ T cells. TCRdb re-derived calls from the PCR reads in MiXCR, one entry per CDR3 protein. The sample holds roughly 10,000 distinct CDR3 sequences; roughly 25% are singletons and the top ten take roughly 24%. The CDR3 spans 16 residues. Germline V gene lookup returns CDR1 SGHVS and CDR2 FQNEAQ. With 1 base clipped from V and 0 bases from J, the junction kept 4 bases outside the gene matches. By sample share, this clonotype is medium-sized. What it binds is not known. As for treatment: approximately 10-day PBMC culture with coronavirus spike peptide pools or control peptides (ViraFEST assay). Following expansion of antigen-specific T cells with peptide pools, ViraFEST then sequenced TCRs.

The J gene is TRBJ2-3, the V gene TRBV7-8; 7 bases map to TRBD2. Material: CD4+ T cells from blood, cultured in vitro, obtained after SARS-CoV-2 vaccination. This receptor was taken from a human donor who had recovered from COVID-19. The CDR3: CASSLGGLGSTDTQYF. In DNA form, the CDR3 reads TGTGCCAGCAGCTTAGGCGGACTAGGGAGCACAGATACGCAGTATTTT.